This entry features one TCR beta chain sequence. Its antigen target is currently unknown. Base qualities are missing; no much larger clone stands one base away. This specimen's time point label, per the study, means: baseline before first vaccination. Vaccinee samples came from UK trials COV001 and COV002, including a single-blind randomized controlled phase 2/3 trial of AZD1222 (ChAdOx1 nCoV-19) in healthy adults. For TCRbeta chain sequencing, PBMC samples from trial participants were taken at day 0 and at day 28 after the second dose. The V and J ends are trimmed by 3 bases and 7 bases, leaving 6 bases between them. Taken from cysteine to phenylalanine, the CDR3 has 13 residues. The entry retains the CDR3 DNA only, 39 bases that are in frame from base 1. Per the germline V gene, KGHDR is the CDR1 and SFDVKD is the CDR2. The sample belongs to a study of T cell responses to AZD1222 COVID-19 vaccine (dated by TCRdb to about 2021). In the study overall: AZD1222 recipients with second doses at about 4 weeks or about 12 weeks were pooled, because spike-specific TCR depth and breadth did not differ between schedules. Trial participants were enrolled into age subgroups of 18-55, 56-69 and 70-plus years, which contained 148, 28 and 57 TCR-sequenced participants, respectively. A total of under 250 trial participants underwent TCR sequencing, of whom roughly 210 had received two doses of AZD1222 and 26 had received two doses of the MenACWY control vaccine. Study-wide conclusions, independent of this receptor: A significant rise in spike-specific TCR breadth and depth was observed after two AZD1222 doses relative to day 0 and relative to MenACWY recipients. The 56-69-year group was small, and its depth increase did not reach significance, likely because of low power. No day 14 peak-response samples were available, so repertoires were characterized only after the peak T cell response. Conclusions about previously exposed vaccinees are limited because only five or six AZD1222 recipients were SARS-CoV-2 seropositive at baseline. Participants were mostly white British and included more females than males, and it was suggested by the authors that clonal diversity may have been underestimated. The vaccine-associated CD4 TCRs covered the entire spike protein, and the dominant responses fell in regions 160-218 and 743-854. Reportedly, close to half of the unique spike-specific TCRs recognized epitopes lying outside the regions that are mutated in the B.1.351 and B.1.1.7 variants.

The CDR3 regions of human TCRbeta chains were analyzed by immunosequencing. Under the source paper's analysis protocol: TCRs in the repertoires were matched against a reference library of SARS-CoV-2-specific TCRs that had been generated with the MIRA antigen-specificity platform. Breadth meant the fraction of unique TCRs that were SARS-CoV-2-associated, whereas depth meant the fraction of total T cells that were SARS-CoV-2-associated. Using the MIRA data, each spike-specific TCR was mapped to the spike region that the TCR reacts to and placed in a CD4 or CD8 class. Log10-transformed breadth and depth values were compared by one-way ANOVA with Sidak's multiple comparisons tests. In its TCRdb copy, this immuneACCESS table keeps in-frame sequences only and misses some clones. Where compared with another copy, unresolved V genes explain less than half of these, and the others have no known cause. Clonal size and the V and J genes are those of that table, whereas D and trimming came from the DNA. This sample lists tens of thousands of clones; roughly nine tenths were detected once. The ten largest clones take up about 4.3% of the sample.

The sequencing used peripheral blood, collected on day 0 of AZD1222 vaccination. The origin of this receptor is an adult in good health. The V gene is TRBV24-1 and the J gene is TRBJ1-6; the D gene identity is not certain. DNA sequence: TGTGCCACCAGTGATACAGTCAATTCACCCCTCCACTTT. Translated, this gives CATSDTVNSPLHF.